This TCR beta chain appears in the sequencing data of a study of regulatory T cells in long-lasting Graves disease. Whole-study results and caveats: Repertoires from persistent disease leaned toward TRBV28, TRBJ1-2 and TRBJ2-5.

V lost 0 bases, J lost 12 bases, and 6 bases lay in between. The CDR3 is 11 amino acids. Germline V gene lookup returns CDR1 LGHDT and CDR2 YNNKEL (reference sequence). This clonotype was picked up many times. Its antigen is undetermined. Time point noted: newly diagnosed GD, antithyroid drugs for less than 3 months. Scientists built the TCR library using RNA that was extracted from PBMCs. Assembly of TCR beta libraries relied on iRepertoire HTBI primers together with Arm-PCR of CDR3 regions. TCRdb processed the multiplex PCR reads anew with MiXCR; each CDR3 protein has one entry. This sample yields hundreds of thousands of distinct CDR3 sequences, of which about 15% are seen a single time; around 18% belongs to the top ten. The data also belong to a second study, concerning T cells in Graves' hyperthyroidism and ophthalmopathy. From that report: Ophthalmopathy onset followed model prediction by a median about six months.

The TCR sequence derives from a woman in her twenties or thirties with Graves disease. V usage is TRBV3-1 and J usage is TRBJ2-1; no firm D call. Material: peripheral blood mononuclear cells (PBMCs), obtained at new diagnosis, from a patient treated with antithyroid drugs. CDR3 DNA sequence: TGTGCCAGCAGCCAAGAGAGTCGGCAGTTCTTC. Its protein is CASSQESRQFF.